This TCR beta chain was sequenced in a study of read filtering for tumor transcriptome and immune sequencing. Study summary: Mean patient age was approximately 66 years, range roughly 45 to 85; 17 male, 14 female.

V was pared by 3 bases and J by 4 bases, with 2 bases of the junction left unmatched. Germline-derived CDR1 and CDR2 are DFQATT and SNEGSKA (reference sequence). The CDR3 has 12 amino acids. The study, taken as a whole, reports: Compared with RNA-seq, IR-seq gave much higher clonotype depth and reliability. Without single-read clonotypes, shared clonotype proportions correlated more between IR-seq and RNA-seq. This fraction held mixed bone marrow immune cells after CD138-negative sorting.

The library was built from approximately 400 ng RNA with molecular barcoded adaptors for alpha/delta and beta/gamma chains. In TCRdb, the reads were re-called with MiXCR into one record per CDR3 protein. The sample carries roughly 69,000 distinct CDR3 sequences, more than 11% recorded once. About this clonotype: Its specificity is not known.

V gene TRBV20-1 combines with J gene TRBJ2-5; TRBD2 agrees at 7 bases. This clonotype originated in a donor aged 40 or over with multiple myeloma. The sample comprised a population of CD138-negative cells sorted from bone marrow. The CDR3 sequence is CSASGGRETQYF. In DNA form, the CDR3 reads TGCAGTGCTAGCGGCGGGAGAGAGACCCAGTACTTC.